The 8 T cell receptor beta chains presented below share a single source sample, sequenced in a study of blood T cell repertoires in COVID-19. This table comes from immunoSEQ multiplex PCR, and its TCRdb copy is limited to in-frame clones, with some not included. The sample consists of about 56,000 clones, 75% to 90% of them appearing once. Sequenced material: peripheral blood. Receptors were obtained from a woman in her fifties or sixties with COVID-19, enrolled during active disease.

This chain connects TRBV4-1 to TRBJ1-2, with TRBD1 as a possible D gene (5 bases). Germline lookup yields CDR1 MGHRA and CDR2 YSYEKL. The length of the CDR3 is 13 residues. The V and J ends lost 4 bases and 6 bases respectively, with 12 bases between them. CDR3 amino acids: CASSLGQGHGYTF. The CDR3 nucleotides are TGCGCCAGCAGCCTAGGGCAGGGCCATGGCTACACCTTC.

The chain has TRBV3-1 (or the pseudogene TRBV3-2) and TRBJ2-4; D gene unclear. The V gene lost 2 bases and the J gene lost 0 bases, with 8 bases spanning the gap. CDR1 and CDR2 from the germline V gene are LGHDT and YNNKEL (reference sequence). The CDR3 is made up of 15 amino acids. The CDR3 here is CASSQSVRAKNIQYF. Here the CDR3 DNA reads TGTGCCAGCAGCCAAAGCGTGAGAGCCAAAAACATTCAGTACTTC.

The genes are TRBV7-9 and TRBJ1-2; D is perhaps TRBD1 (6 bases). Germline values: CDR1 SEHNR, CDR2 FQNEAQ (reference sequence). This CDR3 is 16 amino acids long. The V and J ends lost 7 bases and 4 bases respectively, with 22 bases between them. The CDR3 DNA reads TGTGCCAGCACTACTCCCGGCACAGGGTTTTCCTATGGCTACACCTTC. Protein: CASTTPGTGFSYGYTF.

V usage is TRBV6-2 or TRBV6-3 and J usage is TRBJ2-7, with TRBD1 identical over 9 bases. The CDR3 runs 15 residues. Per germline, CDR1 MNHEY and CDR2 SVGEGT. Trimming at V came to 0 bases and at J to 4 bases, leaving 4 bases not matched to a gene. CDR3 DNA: TGTGCCAGCAGTTACTCGGGACAGGGTAGTTACGAGCAGTACTTC. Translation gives CASSYSGQGSYEQYF.

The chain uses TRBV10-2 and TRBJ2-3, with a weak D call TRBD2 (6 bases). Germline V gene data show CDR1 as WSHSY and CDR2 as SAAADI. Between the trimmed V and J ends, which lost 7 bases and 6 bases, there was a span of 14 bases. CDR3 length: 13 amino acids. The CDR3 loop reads CASMAGSRDTQYF. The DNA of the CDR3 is TGCGCCAGCATGGCGGGGAGTAGGGATACGCAGTATTTT.

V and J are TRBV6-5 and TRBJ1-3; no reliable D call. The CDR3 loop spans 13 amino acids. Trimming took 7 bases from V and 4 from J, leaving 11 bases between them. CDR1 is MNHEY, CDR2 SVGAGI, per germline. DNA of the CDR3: TGTGCCAGCACCGTGGGCGAAGGAAACACCATATATTTT. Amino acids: CASTVGEGNTIYF.

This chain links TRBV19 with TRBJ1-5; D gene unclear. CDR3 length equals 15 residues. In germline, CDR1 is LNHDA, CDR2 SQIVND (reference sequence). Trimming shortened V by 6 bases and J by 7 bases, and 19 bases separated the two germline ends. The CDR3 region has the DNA TGTGCCAGTAGCCAGTTCGGCATAACGGGACAGCCCCAGCATTTT. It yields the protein CASSQFGITGQPQHF.

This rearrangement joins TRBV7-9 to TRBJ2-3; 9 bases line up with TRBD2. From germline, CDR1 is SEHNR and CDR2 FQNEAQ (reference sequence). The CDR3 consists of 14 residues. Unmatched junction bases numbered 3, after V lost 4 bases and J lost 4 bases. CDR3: CASSSGLAPDTQYF. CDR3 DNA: TGTGCCAGCAGCTCGGGACTAGCTCCAGATACGCAGTATTTT.